This T cell receptor beta chain was found in a study of blood T cell repertoires in COVID-19. Between the trimmed V and J ends, which lost 4 bases and 6 bases, there was a span of 13 bases. Per the germline V gene, CDR1 is MNHEY and CDR2 is SVGAGI. The CDR3 length is 13 residues. Generated by immunoSEQ multiplex PCR, the TCRdb table keeps only in-frame clones and is missing some. The data hold 200,000 to 300,000 clones, with more than 75% observed a single time. J is TRBJ2-7 and V is TRBV6-5, with D tentatively TRBD1 (6 bases). The TCR originated in a young woman who had recovered from COVID-19. The sample taken for sequencing was peripheral blood. The CDR3 DNA follows: TGTGCCAGCAGTTCAGGACAGCTCCTCGAGCAGTACTTC. It translates to CASSSGQLLEQYF.